The subject of this entry is one TCR beta chain. Its antigen is unknown. The sample is drawn from a study of graft-versus-host responses after intestinal transplantation. CDR3 length: 14 amino acids. Germline V gene sequence: CDR1 SGDLS, CDR2 YYNGEE. Trimming cost V 2 bases and J 8 bases, with 13 bases left between them. TCRdb's table, derived via immunoSEQ multiplex PCR, lists solely in-frame clones and lacks some. The sample has about 110,000 clones, approximately 93% seen once. The sequencing here drew on unstimulated CD8+ T cells sorted from spleen or lymph node cells, taken before transplant. The receptor was isolated from a human donor who was the organ donor for an intestinal transplant. This rearrangement joins TRBV9 to TRBJ1-4, with unresolved D. The CDR3 reads CASSVDSNGEKLFF. The CDR3 DNA is TGTGCCAGCAGCGTGGACTCAAACGGGGAAAAACTGTTTTTT.